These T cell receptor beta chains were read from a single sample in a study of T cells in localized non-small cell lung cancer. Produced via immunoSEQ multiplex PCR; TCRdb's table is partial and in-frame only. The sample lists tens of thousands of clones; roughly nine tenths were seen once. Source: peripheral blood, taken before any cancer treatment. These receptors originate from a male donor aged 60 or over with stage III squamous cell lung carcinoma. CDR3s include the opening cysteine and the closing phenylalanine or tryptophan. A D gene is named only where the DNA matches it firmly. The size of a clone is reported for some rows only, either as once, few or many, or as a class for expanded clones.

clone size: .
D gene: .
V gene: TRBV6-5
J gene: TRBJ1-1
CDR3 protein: CASISGQSLNTEAFF
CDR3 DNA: TGTGCCAGCATTTCCGGACAGAGCTTGAACACTGAAGCTTTCTTT

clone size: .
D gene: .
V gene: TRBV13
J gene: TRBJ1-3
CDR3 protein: CASSLGPSGSSGNTIYF
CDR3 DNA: TGTGCCAGCAGCTTAGGCCCCAGTGGTAGCTCTGGAAACACCATATATTTT

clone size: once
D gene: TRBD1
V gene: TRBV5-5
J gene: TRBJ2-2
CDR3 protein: CASSRDRTGPTGELFF
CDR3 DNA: TGTGCCAGCAGCCGCGATAGGACAGGGCCCACCGGGGAGCTGTTTTTT

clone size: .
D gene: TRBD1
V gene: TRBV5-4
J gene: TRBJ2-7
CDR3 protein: CASSLTGGEQYF
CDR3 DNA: TGTGCCAGCAGCCTGACAGGGGGCGAGCAGTACTTC

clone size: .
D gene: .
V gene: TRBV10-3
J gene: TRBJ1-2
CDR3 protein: CAISEAGAGATLNYGYTF
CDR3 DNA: TGTGCCATCAGTGAGGCCGGCGCGGGGGCCACACTTAACTATGGCTACACCTTC

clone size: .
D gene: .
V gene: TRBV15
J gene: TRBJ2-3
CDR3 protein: CATSNRTDTQYF
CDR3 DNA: TGTGCCACCAGCAACAGGACAGATACGCAGTATTTT

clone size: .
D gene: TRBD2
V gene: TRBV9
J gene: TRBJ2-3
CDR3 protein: CASSVADGGAWGDTQYF
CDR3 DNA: TGTGCCAGCAGCGTAGCTGACGGGGGGGCGTGGGGAGATACGCAGTATTTT

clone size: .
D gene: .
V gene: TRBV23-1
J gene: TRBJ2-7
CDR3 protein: CASSQRRRPFPLFYEQYF
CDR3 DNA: TGCGCCAGCAGTCAACGCCGACGACCATTCCCCCTCTTTTACGAGCAGTACTTC

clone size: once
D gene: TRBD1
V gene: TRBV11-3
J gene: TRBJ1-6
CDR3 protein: CASSATGGNSPLHF
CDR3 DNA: TGTGCCAGCAGCGCGACAGGGGGTAATTCACCCCTCCACTTT

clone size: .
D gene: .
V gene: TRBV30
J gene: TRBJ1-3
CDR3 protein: CAGHRAAGNTIYF
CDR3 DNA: TGTGCCGGACATCGGGCAGCCGGAAACACCATATATTTT

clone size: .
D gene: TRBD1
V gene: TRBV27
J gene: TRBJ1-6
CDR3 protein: CASCGQGHSPLHF
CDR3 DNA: TGTGCCAGCTGTGGACAGGGGCATTCACCCCTCCACTTT

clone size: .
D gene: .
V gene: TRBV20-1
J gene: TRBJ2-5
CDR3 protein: CSAREVGTQYF
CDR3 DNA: TGCAGTGCTAGAGAGGTGGGGACCCAGTACTTC

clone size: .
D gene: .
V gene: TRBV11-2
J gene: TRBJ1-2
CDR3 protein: CASSRSRVNYGYTF
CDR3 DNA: TGTGCCAGCAGCCGGTCGCGGGTGAACTATGGCTACACCTTC

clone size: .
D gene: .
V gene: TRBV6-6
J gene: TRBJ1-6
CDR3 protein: CASRTGTSNNSPLHF
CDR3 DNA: TGTGCCAGCAGAACTGGGACGTCAAATAATTCACCCCTCCACTTT

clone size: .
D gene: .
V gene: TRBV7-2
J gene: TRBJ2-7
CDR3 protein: CASTRGGRPYEQYF
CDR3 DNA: TGTGCCAGCACCCGCGGGGGCCGCCCCTACGAGCAGTACTTC

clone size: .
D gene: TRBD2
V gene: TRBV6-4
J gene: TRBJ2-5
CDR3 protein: CASSDRIRLAGGQETQYF
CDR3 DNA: TGTGCCAGCAGTGATCGTATAAGACTAGCGGGGGGCCAAGAGACCCAGTACTTC

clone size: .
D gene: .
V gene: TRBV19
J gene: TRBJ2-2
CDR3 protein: CASSMWSLGTGELFF
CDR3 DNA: TGTGCCAGTAGTATGTGGAGTTTGGGGACCGGAGAGCTGTTTTTT

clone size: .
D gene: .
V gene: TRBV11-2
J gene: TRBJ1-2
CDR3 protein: CASSLQGRSGGYTF
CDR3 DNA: TGTGCCAGCAGCCTACAGGGAAGGAGTGGCGGCTACACCTTC

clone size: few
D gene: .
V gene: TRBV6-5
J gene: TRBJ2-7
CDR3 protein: CATSRHPYEQYF
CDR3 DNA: TGTGCCACCAGCAGGCATCCCTACGAGCAGTACTTC

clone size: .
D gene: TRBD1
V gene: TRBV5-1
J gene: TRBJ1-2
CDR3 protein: CASSLEGQYGYTF
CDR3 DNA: TGCGCCAGCAGCTTGGAGGGACAGTATGGCTACACCTTC

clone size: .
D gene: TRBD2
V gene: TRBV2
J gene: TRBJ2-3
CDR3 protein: CASSEERGAADTQYF
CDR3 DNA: TGTGCCAGCAGTGAAGAGCGGGGGGCTGCAGATACGCAGTATTTT

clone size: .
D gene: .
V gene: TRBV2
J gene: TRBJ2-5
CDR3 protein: CASSEYGGETQYF
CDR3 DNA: TGTGCCAGCAGTGAATATGGGGGAGAGACCCAGTACTTC

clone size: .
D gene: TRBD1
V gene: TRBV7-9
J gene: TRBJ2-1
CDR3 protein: CASSWGTGSRNDEQFF
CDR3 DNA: TGTGCCAGCAGCTGGGGGACAGGCTCCCGAAATGATGAGCAGTTCTTC

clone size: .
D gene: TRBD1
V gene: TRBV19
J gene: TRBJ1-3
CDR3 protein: CASRLRGQGAQGNTIYF
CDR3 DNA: TGTGCCAGTCGACTCCGGGGACAGGGGGCGCAAGGAAACACCATATATTTT

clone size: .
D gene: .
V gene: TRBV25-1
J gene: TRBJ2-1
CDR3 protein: CASSGYSYNEQFF
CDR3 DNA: TGTGCCAGCTCGGGGTATTCCTACAATGAGCAGTTCTTC

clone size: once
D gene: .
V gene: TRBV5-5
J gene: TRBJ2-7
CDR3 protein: CASNPAGNSRYEQYF
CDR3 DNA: TGTGCCAGCAACCCAGCCGGGAATTCAAGGTACGAGCAGTACTTC

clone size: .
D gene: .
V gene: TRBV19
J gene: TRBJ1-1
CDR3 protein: CASSMGGGYTEAFF
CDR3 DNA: TGTGCCAGTAGTATGGGCGGGGGCTATACTGAAGCTTTCTTT

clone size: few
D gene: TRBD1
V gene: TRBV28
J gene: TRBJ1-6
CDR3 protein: CASEGGQGSGSPLHF
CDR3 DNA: TGTGCCAGCGAAGGGGGACAGGGGTCGGGATCACCCCTCCACTTT

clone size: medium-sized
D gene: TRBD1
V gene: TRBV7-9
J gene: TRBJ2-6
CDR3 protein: CASSHKADRTGANVLTF
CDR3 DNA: TGTGCCAGCAGCCATAAGGCGGACAGGACTGGGGCCAACGTCCTGACTTTC

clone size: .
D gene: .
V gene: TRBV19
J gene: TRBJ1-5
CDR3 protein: CASSGWIGLNQPQHF
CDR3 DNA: TGTGCCAGTAGTGGGTGGATAGGGCTTAATCAGCCCCAGCATTTT

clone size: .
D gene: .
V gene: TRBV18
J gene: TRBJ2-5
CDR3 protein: CASSPPGGKTQYF
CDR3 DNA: TGTGCCAGCTCACCACCAGGGGGGAAGACCCAGTACTTC

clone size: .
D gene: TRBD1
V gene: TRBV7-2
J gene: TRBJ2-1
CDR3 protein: CASSVQGANEQFF
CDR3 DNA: TGTGCCAGCAGCGTGCAGGGGGCAAATGAGCAGTTCTTC

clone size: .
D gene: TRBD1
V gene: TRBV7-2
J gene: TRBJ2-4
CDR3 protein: CASSSGQGATKNIQYF
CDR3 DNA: TGTGCCAGCAGCTCCGGACAGGGTGCGACCAAAAACATTCAGTACTTC

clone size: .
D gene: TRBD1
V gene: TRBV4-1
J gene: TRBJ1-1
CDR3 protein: CASSQFRQGNTEAFF
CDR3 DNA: TGCGCCAGCAGCCAATTTAGACAGGGGAACACTGAAGCTTTCTTT

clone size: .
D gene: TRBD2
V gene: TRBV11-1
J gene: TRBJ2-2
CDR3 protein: CASSFSVPGGTGELFF
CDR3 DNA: TGTGCCAGCAGCTTTTCAGTTCCCGGGGGGACCGGGGAGCTGTTTTTT

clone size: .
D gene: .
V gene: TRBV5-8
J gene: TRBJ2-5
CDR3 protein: CASSLGAGPGETQYF
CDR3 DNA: TGTGCCAGCAGCTTGGGGGCGGGCCCCGGGGAGACCCAGTACTTC

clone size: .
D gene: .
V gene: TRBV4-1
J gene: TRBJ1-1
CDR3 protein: CASSQALTNTEAFF
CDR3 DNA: TGCGCCAGCAGCCAGGCGCTCACGAACACTGAAGCTTTCTTT

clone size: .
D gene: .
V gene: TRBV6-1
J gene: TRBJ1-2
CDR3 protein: CASRDQANYGYTF
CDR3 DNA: TGTGCCAGCAGGGACCAAGCTAACTATGGCTACACCTTC

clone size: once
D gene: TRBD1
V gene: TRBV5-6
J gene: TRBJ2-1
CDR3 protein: CASSWDRGYRNEQFF
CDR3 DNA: TGTGCCAGCAGCTGGGACAGGGGCTACCGAAATGAGCAGTTCTTC

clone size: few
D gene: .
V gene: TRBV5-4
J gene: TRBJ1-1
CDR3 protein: CASSLPVMGMKNTEAFF
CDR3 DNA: TGTGCCAGCAGCTTGCCCGTTATGGGTATGAAGAACACTGAAGCTTTCTTT

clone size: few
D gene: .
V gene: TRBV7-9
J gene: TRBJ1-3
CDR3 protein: CASSFFGSSGNTIYF
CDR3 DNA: TGTGCCAGCAGCTTTTTCGGGAGCTCTGGAAACACCATATATTTT

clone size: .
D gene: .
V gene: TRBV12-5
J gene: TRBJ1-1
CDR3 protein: CASGLWESRRTEAFF
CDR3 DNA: TGTGCTAGTGGTTTGTGGGAAAGTCGTAGAACTGAAGCTTTCTTT

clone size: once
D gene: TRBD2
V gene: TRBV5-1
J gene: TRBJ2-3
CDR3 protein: CASSLGSGGGATDTQYF
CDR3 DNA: TGCGCCAGCAGCTTGGGGAGCGGGGGAGGAGCCACAGATACGCAGTATTTT

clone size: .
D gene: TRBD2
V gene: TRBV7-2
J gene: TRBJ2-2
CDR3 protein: CASSLPGLAGGGTGELFF
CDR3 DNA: TGTGCCAGCAGCTTACCCGGGCTAGCGGGGGGGGGCACCGGGGAGCTGTTTTTT

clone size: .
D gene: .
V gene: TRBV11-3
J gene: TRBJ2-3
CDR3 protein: CASSLLYPADTQYF
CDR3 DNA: TGTGCCAGCAGCTTACTTTATCCCGCAGATACGCAGTATTTT

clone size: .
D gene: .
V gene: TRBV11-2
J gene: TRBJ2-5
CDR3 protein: CASDWRGRGGETQYF
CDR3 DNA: TGTGCCAGCGACTGGAGGGGGAGGGGCGGGGAGACCCAGTACTTC

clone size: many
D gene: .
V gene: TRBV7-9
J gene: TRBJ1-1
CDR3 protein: CASSGARNTEAFF
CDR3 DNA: TGTGCCAGCAGCGGGGCCAGGAACACTGAAGCTTTCTTT

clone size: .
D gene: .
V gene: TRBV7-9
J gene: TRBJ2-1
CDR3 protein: CASSLGNEQFF
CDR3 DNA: TGTGCCAGCAGCTTGGGTAATGAGCAGTTCTTC

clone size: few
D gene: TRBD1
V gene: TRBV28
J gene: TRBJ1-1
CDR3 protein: CASILRTGNTEAFF
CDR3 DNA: TGTGCCAGCATCTTAAGGACAGGGAACACTGAAGCTTTCTTT

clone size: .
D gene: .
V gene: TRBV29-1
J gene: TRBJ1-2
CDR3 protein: CSVVQSIDYTF
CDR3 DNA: TGCAGCGTTGTACAGTCTATTGACTACACCTTC

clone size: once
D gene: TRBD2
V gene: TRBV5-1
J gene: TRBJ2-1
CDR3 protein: CASGEGTSSYNEQFF
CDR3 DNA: TGCGCCAGCGGAGAGGGGACTAGCTCCTACAATGAGCAGTTCTTC

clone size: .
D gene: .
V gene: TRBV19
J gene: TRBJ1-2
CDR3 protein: CASSIGGSTASSYGYTF
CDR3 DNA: TGTGCCAGTAGTATTGGGGGGTCGACCGCGTCCTCCTATGGCTACACCTTC

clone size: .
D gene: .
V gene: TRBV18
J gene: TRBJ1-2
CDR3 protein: CASSPGNFYGYTF
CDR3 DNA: TGTGCCAGCTCACCAGGAAACTTCTATGGCTACACCTTC

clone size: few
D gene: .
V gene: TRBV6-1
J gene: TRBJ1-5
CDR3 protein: CASSDPGGISNQPQHF
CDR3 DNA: TGTGCCAGCAGTGACCCCGGGGGTATTAGCAATCAGCCCCAGCATTTT

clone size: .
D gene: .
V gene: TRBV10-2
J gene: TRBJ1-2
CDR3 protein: CASSEGRGPFYGYTF
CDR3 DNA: TGCGCCAGCAGTGAGGGTAGAGGCCCTTTCTATGGCTACACCTTC

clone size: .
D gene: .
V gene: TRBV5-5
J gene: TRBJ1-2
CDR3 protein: CASSLVFGGPYYGYTF
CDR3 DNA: TGTGCCAGCAGCTTGGTTTTCGGCGGACCCTACTATGGCTACACCTTC

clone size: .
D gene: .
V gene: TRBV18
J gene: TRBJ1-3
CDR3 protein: CASSPGNTIYF
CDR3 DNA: TGTGCCAGCTCACCCGGAAACACCATATATTTT

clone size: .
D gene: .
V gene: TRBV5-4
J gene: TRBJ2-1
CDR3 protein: CASSPGTGGYNEQFF
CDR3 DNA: TGTGCCAGCAGCCCCGGGACTGGCGGCTACAATGAGCAGTTCTTC

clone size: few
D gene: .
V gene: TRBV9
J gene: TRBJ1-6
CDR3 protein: CASSVERFDSPLHF
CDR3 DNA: TGTGCCAGCAGCGTAGAACGGTTCGATTCACCCCTCCACTTT

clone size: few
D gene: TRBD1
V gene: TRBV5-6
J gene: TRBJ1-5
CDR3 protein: CASSLGTGYSNQPQHF
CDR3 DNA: TGTGCCAGCAGCTTGGGGACAGGCTATAGCAATCAGCCCCAGCATTTT